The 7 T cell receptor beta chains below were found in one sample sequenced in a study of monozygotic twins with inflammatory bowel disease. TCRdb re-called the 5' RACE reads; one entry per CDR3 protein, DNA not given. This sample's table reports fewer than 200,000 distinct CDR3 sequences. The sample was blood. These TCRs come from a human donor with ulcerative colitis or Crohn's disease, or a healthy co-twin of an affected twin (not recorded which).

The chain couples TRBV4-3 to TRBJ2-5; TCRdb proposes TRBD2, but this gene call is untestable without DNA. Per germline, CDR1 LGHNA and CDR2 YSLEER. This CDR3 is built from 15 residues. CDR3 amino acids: CASSRVARGEETQYF.

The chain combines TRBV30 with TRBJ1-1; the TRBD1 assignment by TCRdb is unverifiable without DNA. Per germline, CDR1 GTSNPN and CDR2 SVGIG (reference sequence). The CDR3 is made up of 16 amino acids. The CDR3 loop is CAWSVRGRFMNTEAFF.

The CDR3 loop reads CSARGLLSYEQYF. The genes are TRBV20-1 and TRBJ2-7; TCRdb outputs TRBD2, but without DNA this stays unchecked. The CDR3 has 13 residues. Per germline, CDR1 DFQATT and CDR2 SNEGSKA (reference sequence).

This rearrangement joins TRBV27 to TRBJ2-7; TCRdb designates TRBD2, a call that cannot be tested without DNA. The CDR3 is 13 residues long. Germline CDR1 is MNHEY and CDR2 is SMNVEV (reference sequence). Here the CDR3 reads CASSGTADYEQYF.

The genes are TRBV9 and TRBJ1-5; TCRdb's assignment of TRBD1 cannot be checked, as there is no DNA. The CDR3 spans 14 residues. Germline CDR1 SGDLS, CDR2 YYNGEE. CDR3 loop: CASSPQGAGQPQHF.

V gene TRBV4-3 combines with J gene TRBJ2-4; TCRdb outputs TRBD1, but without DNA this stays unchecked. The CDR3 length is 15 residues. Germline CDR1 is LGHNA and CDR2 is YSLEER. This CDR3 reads CASSQDWDRKNIQYF.

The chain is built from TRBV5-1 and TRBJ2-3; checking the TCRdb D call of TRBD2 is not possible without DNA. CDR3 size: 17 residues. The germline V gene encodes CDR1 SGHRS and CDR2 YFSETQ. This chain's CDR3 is CASSPRLAGVWTDTQYF.